This T cell receptor beta chain was retrieved from a study of tumor-infiltrating lymphocytes in primary liver carcinoma. Study-wide context: Patients, male and female, were 30 to 69 years old.

The CDR3 is 13 residues long. The V gene's germline CDR1 is ENHRY and CDR2 SYGVKD. Trimming cost V 11 bases and J 4 bases, with 15 bases left between them. The study co-extracted DNA and RNA from roughly 20-30 mg of unsorted bulk tissue. Chronic HBV infection, untreated so far, was present in the patients. The authors made TCR beta cDNA from about 500 ng total RNA with a constant-region primer. Researchers made the TCR beta libraries by running three nested multiplex PCR rounds with slightly modified ARM-PCR. Each of the first two PCR rounds ran approximately 10 cycles with TRBV1-TRBV30 forward and C-beta reverse primers. TCRdb independently ran MiXCR on the multiplex PCR reads; one entry per CDR3 protein. Among roughly 36,000 distinct CDR3 sequences listed, approximately 82% were seen once.

The receptor comes from a man aged 35-49 years with primary liver carcinoma and hepatitis B virus infection. V and J are TRBV10-3 and TRBJ1-3, with D unclear. Sequencing was done on a sample of tumor-adjacent normal liver tissue. Written as DNA, the CDR3 is TGTGCCGCGACCGATACCTCGGGAAACACCATATATTTT. Protein sequence: CAATDTSGNTIYF.